This T cell receptor beta chain is drawn from a study of technical replicates of blood from a handful of donors. The CDR3 consists of 14 residues. Germline V gives CDR1 MNHNY, CDR2 SVGAGI (reference sequence). J was trimmed by 6 bases and V by 5 bases; bases with no gene match: 4. This table comes from immunoSEQ multiplex PCR, and its TCRdb copy is limited to in-frame clones, with some not included. The sample holds over 50,000 clones, approximately 89% seen once. The sequenced sample consisted of PBMCs. The chain is built from TRBV6-6 and TRBJ2-4; TRBD2 aligns across 10 bases. The receptor was derived from a human donor in good health. Some clones in this sample may be carry-over from other donors' samples. This CDR3 is CASSPGLASNIQYF. For the CDR3, the DNA is TGTGCCAGCAGTCCGGGACTAGCGTCAAACATTCAGTACTTC.